The subject of this entry is one T cell receptor (beta chain). The CDR3 runs to 16 residues. CDR1 and CDR2 (germline): SGHNT, YYREEE (reference sequence). The V segment lost 4 bases and the J segment 5 bases; nucleotides outside the gene matches: 8. This specimen belongs to a study of blood T cell repertoires in COVID-19. Original handling: The assay estimated nucleated cells by amplifying reference gene primers. Libraries were prepared by immunoSEQ multiplex PCR; TCRdb keeps only in-frame clonotypes and omits some of them. That table furnishes V, J and clone size, whereas the DNA furnished D and trimming. Of tens of thousands of clones listed, 88% were seen once; the top ten hold approximately 46%.

The origin of this receptor is a human donor in a cohort sampled during active COVID-19. What was sequenced was peripheral blood. V gene TRBV5-4 combines with J gene TRBJ2-4; 11 bases align to TRBD2. The CDR3 region has the DNA TGTGCCAGCAGCCCTTTAGCGGGAGGGGTGGAAAACATTCAGTACTTC. Translating gives CASSPLAGGVENIQYF.